One and the same sample provided the 21 T cell receptor beta chains below, sequenced in a study of T cell repertoires in cytomegalovirus infection. From the reads, TCRdb called clonotypes with MiXCR, one entry per CDR3 protein. The data contain 600,000 to 800,000 distinct CDR3 sequences, approximately 24% of them singletons. Sequenced material: CD8+ T cells from PBMCs. The source is a human donor in good health (CMV status not recorded). Some clones in this sample may be carry-over from other donors' samples.

This clonotype was counted ten times or more. The genes are TRBV5-1 and TRBJ1-1; possible D gene TRBD1, 5 bases. V lost 4 bases and J 2 bases, leaving 12 bases between the germline ends. The germline V gene has CDR1 SGHRS and CDR2 YFSETQ. This CDR3 region has 14 residues. The CDR3 DNA sequence: TGCGCCAGCAGCCTCAGGGACCCCAACACTGAAGCTTTCTTT. This sequence encodes CASSLRDPNTEAFF.

This clonotype has at least ten counts. The chain carries TRBV6-2 or TRBV6-3 and TRBJ1-5; possible D gene TRBD1, 5 bases. The length of the CDR3 is 14 residues. CDR1 and CDR2 (germline): MNHEY, SVGEGT. The ends were cut back, 6 bases at V and 4 bases at J, with 13 bases in the middle. CDR3 DNA: TGTGCCAGCAGGCAAGACAGTAGAAATCAGCCCCAGCATTTT. Translating gives CASRQDSRNQPQHF.

For this clonotype: Just one base apart from a much larger clone, this may be a read error. The chain links TRBV7-6 to TRBJ1-1, with 8 bases that match TRBD1. Germline V gene lookup returns CDR1 SGHVS and CDR2 FNYEAQ. This CDR3 has 15 residues. CDR3: CVSSLNRGANTEAFF. CDR3 DNA sequence: TGTGTCAGCAGCCTGAACAGGGGGGCGAACACTGAAGCTTTCTTT.

The rearrangement joins TRBV28 to TRBJ1-4, with D possibly matching TRBD1 (6 bases). Germline V gene data show CDR1 as MDHEN and CDR2 as SYDVKM. CDR3 length equals 16 residues. Trimming took off 6 bases at V and 4 bases at J, with 18 bases between the two ends. CDR3 amino acids: CASRSTGSGYNEKLFF. DNA of the CDR3: TGTGCCAGCAGGTCGACAGGATCGGGGTATAATGAAAAACTGTTTTTT.

V gene TRBV7-4 combines with J gene TRBJ2-5, with 15 bases identical to TRBD2. Looked up from germline, CDR1 is SGHVT and CDR2 is SQSDAQ. V dropped 5 bases and J dropped 4; count of bases not matched to a gene: 8. The CDR3 contains 17 residues. CDR3 sequence (DNA): TGTGCCAGCAGCCCAGCCCCGGGACTAGCGGGAGGAGAGACCCAGTACTTC. It translates to CASSPAPGLAGGETQYF.

This clonotype was seen only a few times. The chain has TRBV13 and TRBJ1-2; D is possibly TRBD1 (5 bases). CDR1 is PRHDT, CDR2 FYEKMQ, per germline (reference sequence). The CDR3 extends over 13 amino acids. Deletions cut 3 bases from V and 4 bases from J, with 9 bases between. CDR3 in amino acids: CASSLGQPYGYTF. The CDR3 DNA reads TGTGCCAGCAGCTTGGGGCAGCCCTATGGCTACACCTTC.

This clonotype was recorded a few times. The genes are TRBV12-3 or TRBV12-4 and TRBJ2-1, with a weak D call TRBD1 (6 bases). This CDR3 is built from 12 residues. V lost 5 bases, J lost 10 bases, and 12 bases lay in between. The CDR3: CASSVQGWEQFF. The CDR3 coding sequence is TGTGCCAGCAGTGTACAGGGATGGGAGCAGTTCTTC.

This clonotype was counted ten times or more. CDR3 in amino acids: CASSYRANEQFF. In DNA, the CDR3 is TGTGCCAGCAGTTACAGGGCGAATGAGCAGTTCTTC. V and J are TRBV6-6 and TRBJ2-1; D is uncertain. CDR1 and CDR2 from the germline V gene are MNHNY and SVGAGI (reference sequence). The germline V and J ends were trimmed by 2 bases and 7 bases, with 6 bases remaining between them. This CDR3 is built from 12 residues.

In this sample, this clonotype turned up many times. The chain joins TRBV7-8 to TRBJ2-1; TRBD2 matches 10 bases. The V gene's germline CDR1 is SGHVS and CDR2 FQNEAQ. The V gene end was trimmed by 6 bases and the J gene end by 1 base; junction bases not matched to a gene: 6. The CDR3 contains 16 residues. This CDR3 reads CASRASGGLSYNEQFF. CDR3 sequence (DNA): TGTGCCAGCAGGGCTAGCGGGGGCCTTTCCTACAATGAGCAGTTCTTC.

This clonotype was seen only a few times. The gene calls are TRBV9 and TRBJ1-1, with D unresolved. This CDR3 contains 14 residues. Germline-derived CDR1 and CDR2 are SGDLS and YYNGEE. Trimming cost V 1 base and J 1 base, with 8 bases left between them. The CDR3 DNA follows: TGTGCCAGCAGCGTAACGGAAGGGAACACTGAAGCTTTCTTT. Protein product: CASSVTEGNTEAFF.

This clonotype was recorded at least ten times. The chain is built from TRBV28 and TRBJ2-7, with D possibly TRBD1 on 6 matching bases. CDR1 and CDR2 (germline): MDHEN, SYDVKM. This CDR3 spans 13 amino acids. Between the trimmed V and J ends, which lost 3 bases and 3 bases, there was a span of 9 bases. This chain's CDR3 is CASSLGRGYEQYV. In nucleotides, the CDR3 is TGTGCCAGCAGTTTGGGCAGGGGCTACGAGCAGTACGTC.

V and J are TRBV5-1 and TRBJ2-1, with a tentative D call TRBD1 (5 bases). CDR3 length: 16 amino acids. Germline loops: CDR1 SGHRS, CDR2 YFSETQ. Trimming left V 0 bases short and J 9 bases short, with 19 bases between. In DNA form, the CDR3 reads TGCGCCAGCAGCTTGGGGTGGGCAAGGGGCCGGAGTGAGCAGTTCTTC. Amino acid sequence: CASSLGWARGRSEQFF.

This clonotype was counted a few times. The V gene is TRBV12-3 or TRBV12-4, the J gene TRBJ1-1; weak D call: TRBD1 (6 bases). The ends were cut back, 5 bases at V and 5 bases at J, with 24 bases in the middle. The CDR3 has 17 residues. The DNA of the CDR3 is TGTGCCAGCAGTCCCTGGGGGGGCACGGGATTATGGACTGAAGCTTTCTTT. Residues: CASSPWGGTGLWTEAFF.

In its sample, this clonotype was seen a few times. This rearrangement joins TRBV6-2 or TRBV6-3 to TRBJ2-3, with 11 nucleotides matching TRBD1. Germline V gene lookup returns CDR1 MNHEY and CDR2 SVGEGT. The CDR3 contains 15 residues. V shed 10 bases and J 4 bases; nucleotides not matched to a gene: 10. The CDR3 DNA is TGTGCCACCGCCCAGGACAGGGGGCGCGCAGATACGCAGTATTTT. Translating it yields CATAQDRGRADTQYF.

Concerning this clonotype itself: An end of the junction does not agree with germline; a read error may underlie this. The chain is built from TRBV25-1 and TRBJ2-3; D is possibly TRBD1 (5 bases). Germline-derived CDR1 and CDR2 are MGHDK and SYGVNS. CDR3 length: 10 amino acids. The DNA for the CDR3 is TGTGCCAGCAGTGGGGGCCCGCTGTGTTTT. Protein sequence: CASSGGPLCF.

As for this clonotype: A much larger clone lies one base from this, so it may be a read error. The V call is TRBV7-9, the J call TRBJ2-4; 9 bases fit TRBD1. Looked up from germline, CDR1 is SEHNR and CDR2 is FQNEAQ (reference sequence). This CDR3 comprises 18 residues. CDR3 loop: CVSSPPPRQGEAKNIQYF. The DNA for the CDR3 is TGTGTCAGCAGCCCACCGCCCAGACAGGGGGAGGCCAAAAACATTCAGTACTTC.

This clonotype was found once. The chain links TRBV11-2 to TRBJ2-7; tentatively, D is TRBD1 or TRBD2 (6 bases each). Germline V gene data show CDR1 as SGHAT and CDR2 as FQNNGV. V lost 0 bases to trimming and J lost 0 bases, with 15 bases between them. The CDR3 sequence is 17 residues long. The CDR3 reads CASSLEVPGASSYEQYF. The DNA for the CDR3 is TGTGCCAGCAGCTTAGAAGTACCGGGGGCGAGCTCCTACGAGCAGTACTTC.

The sample holds many counts of this clonotype. The chain joins TRBV6-2 or TRBV6-3 to TRBJ2-7; TRBD1 agrees at 7 bases. V dropped 4 bases and J dropped 2; count of bases not matched to a gene: 8. In germline, CDR1 is MNHEY, CDR2 SVGEGT. There are 15 residues in the CDR3. CDR3 sequence reads: CASSSPGTDPYEQYV. For the CDR3, the DNA is TGTGCCAGCAGTTCCCCAGGGACAGACCCCTACGAGCAGTACGTC.

This clonotype was counted many times. The CDR3 sequence is CASSYSGSYEQYF. CDR3 bases: TGTGCCAGCAGTTACTCTGGCAGCTACGAGCAGTACTTC. The chain employs TRBV6-2 or TRBV6-3 and TRBJ2-7; no clear D. V was pared by 0 bases and J by 3 bases, with 6 bases between. Germline V lookup: CDR1 MNHEY, CDR2 SVGEGT. The CDR3 length is 13 residues.

Worth noting for this clonotype: A much larger clonotype is one base distant, so this may be a read error. The chain combines TRBV2 with TRBJ2-1; D is possibly TRBD2 (6 bases). Germline V gene data show CDR1 as SNHLY and CDR2 as FYNNEI. V was pared by 3 bases and J by 0 bases, with 9 bases between. The CDR3 extends over 15 amino acids. In nucleotides, the CDR3 is TGTGCCAGCAGTGAGGCGGGGAGCTCCTACAATGAGCAGTTCTTC. It encodes CASSEAGSSYNEQFF. The full variable domain, completed using reference TRBV2 and TRBJ2-1, is EPEVTQTPSHQVTQMGQEVILRCVPISNHLYFYWYRQILGQKVEFLVSFYNNEISEKSEIFDDQFSVERPDGSNFTLKIRSTKLEDSAMYFCASSEAGSSYNEQFFGPGTRLTVL.

The V call is TRBV10-3, the J call TRBJ2-2, with D maybe TRBD1 (6 bases). Germline CDR1 ENHRY, CDR2 SYGVKD. Trimming pared 3 bases from V and 1 base from J, leaving 9 bases between. CDR3 length: 15 residues. CDR3 nucleotide sequence: TGTGCCATCAGTGATTTGGGACAGAACACCGGGGAGCTGTTTTTT. Its protein product is CAISDLGQNTGELFF.